This passage covers 29 T cell receptor beta chains from one sample sequenced in a study of STAT5B mutations in CD4+ large granular lymphocyte leukemia. Assay: immunoSEQ multiplex PCR; the TCRdb copy retains only in-frame clones and omits some. The top ten clones hold around 2% of a sample with 30,000 to 35,000 clones, 65% to 70% of them seen once. Sequencing was performed on CD4+ T cells from blood buffy coats. Receptors were obtained from a human donor in good health.

The CDR3 here is CASSLATSAGNEQFF. The CDR3 DNA follows: TGCGCCAGCAGCTTGGCAACTAGCGCGGGCAATGAGCAGTTCTTC. V usage is TRBV5-1 and J usage is TRBJ2-1, with 7 bases aligning to TRBD2. Germline V CDR1 and CDR2: SGHRS, YFSETQ. This CDR3 is built from 15 residues. V shed 0 bases and J 6 bases; nucleotides not matched to a gene: 6.

V and J are TRBV6-6 and TRBJ1-6, with 7 positions matching TRBD1. The CDR3 spans 15 residues. The germline V gene encodes CDR1 MNHNY and CDR2 SVGAGI (reference sequence). The V and J ends lost 6 bases and 7 bases, in that order; junction bases with no gene match: 9. The CDR3 sequence is CASRRYGTANSPLHF. The CDR3 bases are TGTGCCAGCAGACGGTACGGGACAGCAAATTCACCCCTCCACTTT.

The rearrangement uses TRBV7-3 and TRBJ2-1; D possibly corresponds to TRBD1 (5 bases). V lost 5 bases, J lost 3 bases, and 8 bases lay in between. Germline lookup yields CDR1 SGHTA and CDR2 FQGTGA. The CDR3 totals 13 residues. The CDR3 DNA sequence: TGTGCCAGCAGCGGAACAGGCTACAATGAGCAGTTCTTC. This translates into CASSGTGYNEQFF.

V gene TRBV6-1 combines with J gene TRBJ2-6, with a tentative D call TRBD1 (6 bases). With 6 bases removed from V and 4 bases from J, the gap between germline ends came to 10 bases. Germline lookup yields CDR1 MNHNS and CDR2 SASEGT. CDR3 length: 14 amino acids. The CDR3 spells CASSRGAGANVLTF. For the CDR3, the DNA is TGTGCCAGCAGCAGGGGTGCCGGGGCCAACGTCCTGACTTTC.

The genes are TRBV27 and TRBJ2-7; 9 bases fit TRBD1. Germline V gives CDR1 MNHEY, CDR2 SMNVEV (reference sequence). The CDR3 extends over 17 amino acids. V shed 5 bases, J shed 1 base, and the junction held 12 bases outside the gene matches. CDR3 sequence reads: CASSRPSGTGRSYEQYF. CDR3 sequence (DNA): TGTGCCAGCAGTCGACCGTCCGGGACAGGGAGGTCCTACGAGCAGTACTTC.

The V call is TRBV7-2, the J call TRBJ1-6; 10 bases match TRBD1. The CDR3 has 15 residues. Germline CDR1 reads SGHTA; CDR2 reads FQGNSA. With 3 bases clipped from V and 9 bases from J, the junction kept 5 bases outside the gene matches. Here the CDR3 DNA reads TGTGCCAGCAGCTTCGTAGGGGACAGGGGTTCACCCCTCCACTTT. The encoded protein is CASSFVGDRGSPLHF. Variable domain in full (rest from reference TRBV7-2 and TRBJ1-6): GAGVSQSPSNKVTEKGKDVELRCDPISGHTALYWYRQSLGQGLEFLIYFQGNSAPDKSGLPSDRFSAERTGGSVSTLTIQRTQQEDSAVYLCASSFVGDRGSPLHFGNGTRLTVT.

The chain recombines TRBV7-8 with TRBJ1-4, with D maybe TRBD1 (5 bases). Per the germline V gene, CDR1 is SGHVS and CDR2 is FQNEAQ. Trimming stripped 2 bases from V and 8 bases from J, with 21 bases between. The CDR3 length is 17 residues. CDR3 sequence reads: CASSLRPLQGEGEKLFF. The CDR3 nucleotides are TGTGCCAGCAGCTTAAGGCCGCTCCAGGGAGAAGGGGAAAAACTGTTTTTT.

This chain connects TRBV5-6 to TRBJ2-5; D gene unclear. Trimming took 3 bases from V and 4 from J, leaving 16 bases between them. The CDR3 totals 15 residues. The germline CDR1 and CDR2 sequences are SGHDT and YYEEEE. CDR3 region: CASSSLQRRPETQYF. CDR3 DNA sequence: TGTGCCAGCAGCTCCCTACAGCGACGCCCAGAGACCCAGTACTTC.

The sample holds a few counts of this clone. The chain recombines TRBV5-1 with TRBJ1-5; 8 bases match TRBD1. Germline CDR1 SGHRS, CDR2 YFSETQ. V dropped 4 bases and J dropped 6; count of bases not matched to a gene: 6. This CDR3 region has 14 residues. DNA for the CDR3: TGCGCCAGCAGCGGGGGACAGGTGGGTCAGCCCCAGCATTTT. It is translated as CASSGGQVGQPQHF.

CDR3 region: CASSLLWGDQETQYF. The CDR3, as DNA: TGTGCCAGCAGCCTACTCTGGGGCGACCAAGAGACCCAGTACTTC. The chain recombines TRBV7-8 with TRBJ2-5; D perhaps matches TRBD1 (5 bases). Germline V gene sequence: CDR1 SGHVS, CDR2 FQNEAQ. This CDR3 contains 15 residues. V dropped 5 bases and J dropped 0 bases, with 13 bases sitting between them.

The chain uses TRBV12-5 and TRBJ1-3; perhaps TRBD1 as D (6 bases). The germline V and J ends were trimmed by 5 bases and 2 bases, with 16 bases remaining between them. The CDR3 runs to 16 residues. Looked up from germline, CDR1 is LGHNT and CDR2 is FRNRAP. The CDR3 reads CASGLAGAGAGNTIYF. CDR3 bases: TGTGCTAGTGGTCTCGCGGGGGCCGGGGCTGGAAACACCATATATTTT.

This clone was seen just once. V usage is TRBV7-2 and J usage is TRBJ1-6, with D unclear. Germline V gene lookup returns CDR1 SGHTA and CDR2 FQGNSA. Trimming stripped 3 bases from V and 6 bases from J, with 12 bases between. The CDR3 length is 15 residues. In DNA form, the CDR3 reads TGTGCCAGCAGCTTGAGGATACGTGGTAATTCACCCCTCCACTTT. Residues: CASSLRIRGNSPLHF.

The chain uses TRBV7-2 and TRBJ1-6; no definite D call. Trimming removed 5 bases at V and 11 bases at J, with 10 bases between. CDR1 is SGHTA, CDR2 FQGNSA, per germline. This CDR3 has 12 amino acids. CDR3 nucleotide sequence: TGTGCCAGCAGCCCCGGCCTTCCACCCCTCCACTTT. Encoded protein: CASSPGLPPLHF.

This clone occurred a few times. J is TRBJ2-7 and V is TRBV10-1, with D perhaps assigned TRBD1 or TRBD2 (5 bases each). The V end lost 2 bases, the J end lost 3 bases, and 8 bases lay between the germline ends. Germline V gives CDR1 WNHNN, CDR2 SYGVQD (reference sequence). The CDR3 totals 13 residues. The CDR3 loop is CASSEGGNYEQYF. DNA of the CDR3: TGCGCCAGCAGTGAGGGGGGTAACTACGAGCAGTACTTC.

The J gene is TRBJ1-2, the V gene TRBV5-8, with D perhaps matching TRBD1 (6 bases). The V and J ends lost 4 bases and 8 bases respectively, with 15 bases between them. Germline V gene sequence: CDR1 SGHTS, CDR2 YDEGEE. The CDR3 runs 13 residues. The CDR3 sequence: CASSPTGRGGYTF. The CDR3, as DNA: TGTGCCAGCAGCCCGACAGGTCGCGGAGGCTACACCTTC.

The chain employs TRBV15 and TRBJ1-3; no clear D gene. Germline assignment: CDR1 LNHNV and CDR2 YYDKDF (reference sequence). The V end was cut by 0 bases, the J end by 4 bases, with 10 bases between. This CDR3 has 15 amino acids. The CDR3 region has the DNA TGTGCCACCAGCAGAGATCGGCCAGCAGGAAACACCATATATTTT. Translating it yields CATSRDRPAGNTIYF.

The chain combines TRBV7-2 with TRBJ2-5; 10 bases are a match to TRBD2. Germline values: CDR1 SGHTA, CDR2 FQGNSA. With 5 bases clipped from V and 1 base from J, the junction kept 7 bases outside the gene matches. The CDR3 length is 16 residues. DNA of the CDR3: TGTGCCAGCAGCCCCCAAGTAGCGGGGGGCCAAGAGACCCAGTACTTC. This gives the protein CASSPQVAGGQETQYF.

The chain employs TRBV19 and TRBJ1-1; D gene ambiguous. Germline CDR1 LNHDA, CDR2 SQIVND (reference sequence). This CDR3 comprises 17 residues. V lost 3 bases and J lost 1, with 18 bases in between. In DNA, the CDR3 is TGTGCCAGTAGTATTTCTAGTCGGGCAGTCTGGAACACTGAAGCTTTCTTT. Translated, it gives CASSISSRAVWNTEAFF.

The chain combines TRBV5-6 with TRBJ2-1; D may be TRBD2 (6 bases). The CDR3 is made up of 13 amino acids. Trimming took off 2 bases at V and 9 bases at J, with 12 bases between the two ends. Looked up from germline, CDR1 is SGHDT and CDR2 is YYEEEE. The CDR3 loop reads CASSFGGFGEQFF. The CDR3 coding sequence is TGTGCCAGCAGCTTTGGAGGGTTTGGTGAGCAGTTCTTC.

This clone turned up a few times. The genes are TRBV7-2 and TRBJ1-2; D gene ambiguous. The V end was cut by 3 bases, the J end by 8 bases, with 10 bases between. In germline, CDR1 is SGHTA, CDR2 FQGNSA. This CDR3 has 12 amino acids. The CDR3: CASSFNQEGYTF. CDR3 sequence (DNA): TGTGCCAGCAGCTTTAATCAGGAGGGCTACACCTTC.

A single count supports this clone. The chain joins TRBV14 to TRBJ1-2; D remains unclear. Per germline, CDR1 SGHDN and CDR2 FVKESK. The CDR3 extends over 14 amino acids. Trimming pared 1 base from V and 5 bases from J, leaving 11 bases between. CDR3 in DNA: TGTGCCAGCAGCCAAGGGTCCCCGGCGTATGGCTACACCTTC. This encodes CASSQGSPAYGYTF. Together with reference TRBV14 and TRBJ1-2, the CDR3 gives the full variable domain: EAGVTQFPSHSVIEKGQTVTLRCDPISGHDNLYWYRRVMGKEIKFLLHFVKESKQDESGMPNNRFLAERTGGTYSTLKVQPAELEDSGVYFCASSQGSPAYGYTFGSGTRLTVV.

This rearrangement joins TRBV19 to TRBJ1-2; a possible D gene is TRBD1 (6 bases). The CDR3 is made up of 14 amino acids. Per the germline V gene, CDR1 is LNHDA and CDR2 is SQIVND (reference sequence). Trimming took 3 bases from V and 3 from J, leaving 11 bases between them. The CDR3 DNA follows: TGTGCCAGTAGTATGCCAGGGGTTGACTATGGCTACACCTTC. This gives the protein CASSMPGVDYGYTF.

V usage is TRBV6-1 and J usage is TRBJ2-3; the D call may be TRBD1 or TRBD2 (6 bases each). The ends were cut back, 6 bases at V and 0 bases at J, with 13 bases in the middle. CDR1 and CDR2 from the germline V gene are MNHNS and SASEGT. CDR3 length equals 15 residues. For the CDR3, the DNA is TGTGCCAGCAGAGCGTGGGGGGCTAGCACAGATACGCAGTATTTT. It yields the protein CASRAWGASTDTQYF.

The gene calls are TRBV5-6 and TRBJ1-1; 11 bases are a match to TRBD1. The J segment lost 4 bases and the V segment lost 4 bases, leaving 9 bases of the junction unmatched. The CDR3 contains 16 residues. CDR1 SGHDT and CDR2 YYEEEE come from the germline V gene. CDR3 DNA sequence: TGTGCCAGCAGCAAGGACAGGGGGCAGGTGGCCACTGAAGCTTTCTTT. Amino acid sequence: CASSKDRGQVATEAFF.

The rearrangement links TRBV25-1 to TRBJ1-1; D is possibly TRBD1 (6 bases). This CDR3 has 12 amino acids. Germline V gene sequence: CDR1 MGHDK, CDR2 SYGVNS. V was cut by 8 bases and J by 10 bases, with 17 bases left in between. CDR3 protein: CASGEGGASAFF. As DNA, the CDR3 is TGTGCCAGCGGCGAGGGGGGCGCCTCAGCTTTCTTT.

The rearrangement uses TRBV2 and TRBJ1-6; possible D gene TRBD1, 5 bases. This CDR3 contains 15 residues. Trimming pared 0 bases from V and 9 bases from J, leaving 12 bases between. The germline gives CDR1 SNHLY, CDR2 FYNNEI. CDR3: CASSEARQGFSPLHF. As DNA, the CDR3 is TGTGCCAGCAGTGAAGCACGCCAGGGTTTTTCACCCCTCCACTTT.

The chain combines TRBV5-1 with TRBJ2-3, with TRBD1 matching 8 bases. Germline loops: CDR1 SGHRS, CDR2 YFSETQ. V gave up 0 bases and J gave up 3 bases; unmatched junction bases: 3. The CDR3 consists of 15 residues. The CDR3 nucleotides are TGCGCCAGCAGCTTGGGACAGGGGTGGACAGATACGCAGTATTTT. This encodes CASSLGQGWTDTQYF.

This clone was seen a few times. The CDR3 loop reads CAITVPDQPQHF. CDR3 nucleotides: TGTGCCATCACTGTACCAGATCAGCCCCAGCATTTT. The chain couples TRBV10-3 to TRBJ1-5; D remains ambiguous. This CDR3 contains 12 residues. The germline V gene has CDR1 ENHRY and CDR2 SYGVKD. V was cut by 7 bases and J by 5 bases, with 9 bases left in between.

In its sample, this clone was seen once. The V call is TRBV7-3, the J call TRBJ2-2, with TRBD2 matching 7 bases. CDR1 SGHTA and CDR2 FQGTGA come from the germline V gene. The CDR3 extends over 17 amino acids. With 1 base clipped from V and 7 bases from J, the junction kept 12 bases outside the gene matches. CDR3 in amino acids: CASSLSSVAGGHGELFF. CDR3 DNA sequence: TGTGCCAGCAGCTTAAGTTCGGTAGCGGGCGGGCACGGGGAGCTGTTTTTT.